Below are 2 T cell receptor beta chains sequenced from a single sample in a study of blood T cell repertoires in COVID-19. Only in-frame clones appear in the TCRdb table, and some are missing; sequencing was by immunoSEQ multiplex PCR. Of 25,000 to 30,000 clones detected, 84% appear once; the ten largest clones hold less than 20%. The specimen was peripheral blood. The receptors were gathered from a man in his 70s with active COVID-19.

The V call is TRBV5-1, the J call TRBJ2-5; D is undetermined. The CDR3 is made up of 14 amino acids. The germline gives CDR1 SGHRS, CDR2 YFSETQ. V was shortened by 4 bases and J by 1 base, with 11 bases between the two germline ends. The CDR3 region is CASSLAVSQETQYF. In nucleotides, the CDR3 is TGCGCCAGCAGCCTCGCGGTTTCCCAAGAGACCCAGTACTTC. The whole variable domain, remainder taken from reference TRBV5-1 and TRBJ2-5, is KAGVTQTPRYLIKTRGQQVTLSCSPISGHRSVSWYQQTPGQGLQFLFEYFSETQRNKGNFPGRFSGRQFSNSRSEMNVSTLELGDSALYLCASSLAVSQETQYFGPGTRLLVL.

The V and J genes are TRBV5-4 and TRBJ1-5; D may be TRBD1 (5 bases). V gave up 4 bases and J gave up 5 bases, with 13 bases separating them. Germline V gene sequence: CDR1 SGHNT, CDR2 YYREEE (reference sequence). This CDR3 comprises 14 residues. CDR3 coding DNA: TGTGCCAGCAGCGACTGGGGGGGGGATCAGCCCCAGCATTTT. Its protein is CASSDWGGDQPQHF.